The clone carrying this T cell receptor beta chain has a handful of counts. The data were taken from a study of blood T cell repertoires in COVID-19. Overall study: PBMCs, B-cell-depleted T cells, or T cells provided the cDNA or gDNA that made up the material.

Study processing details: Nucleated cell number was recorded as an estimate derived from reference gene primer amplification. Using immunoSEQ multiplex PCR, the repertoire was profiled, and TCRdb retains in-frame clones only, with some absent. That table gives V, J and clone size, and the DNA gave D and trimming. This sample carries 95,000 to 110,000 clones, 75% to 85% of them seen once, and the ten largest clones take more than 4.5%. This TCR came from a man between 60 and 70 years old with acute or convalescent COVID-19. The material sequenced was peripheral blood.

CDR3 in DNA: TGTGCCAGCAGTCCATTATGGCAGGGGGGAGGGAACACTGAAGCTTTCTTT. The encoded protein is CASSPLWQGGGNTEAFF. The chain combines TRBV28 with TRBJ1-1; 7 positions agree with TRBD1. With V trimmed by 5 bases and J by 1 base, 13 bases remained unmatched. CDR1 is MDHEN and CDR2 is SYDVKM in the germline V gene. The CDR3 runs 17 residues.